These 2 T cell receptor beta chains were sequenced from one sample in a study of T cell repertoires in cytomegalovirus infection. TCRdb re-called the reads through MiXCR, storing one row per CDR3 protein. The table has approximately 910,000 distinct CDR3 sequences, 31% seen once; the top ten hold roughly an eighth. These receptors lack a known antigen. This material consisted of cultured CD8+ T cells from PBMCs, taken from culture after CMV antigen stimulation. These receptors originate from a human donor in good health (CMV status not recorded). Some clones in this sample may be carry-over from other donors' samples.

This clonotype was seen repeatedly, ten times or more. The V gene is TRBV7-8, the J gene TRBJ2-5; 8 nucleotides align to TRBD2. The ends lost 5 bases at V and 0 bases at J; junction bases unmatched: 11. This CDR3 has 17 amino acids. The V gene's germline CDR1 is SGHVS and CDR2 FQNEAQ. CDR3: CASSREVGGGYQETQYF. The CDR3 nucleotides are TGTGCCAGCAGCCGAGAAGTGGGCGGGGGGTACCAAGAGACCCAGTACTTC.

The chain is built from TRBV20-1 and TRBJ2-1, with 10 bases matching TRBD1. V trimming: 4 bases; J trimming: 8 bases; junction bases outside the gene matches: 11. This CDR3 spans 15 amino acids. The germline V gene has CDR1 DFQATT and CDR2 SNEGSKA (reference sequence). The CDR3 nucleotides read TGCAGTGCTAACATGAGGGACAGGGGTTACGATGAGCAGTTCTTC. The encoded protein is CSANMRDRGYDEQFF.